This TCR beta chain appears in the sequencing data of a study of PD-1 blockade in classical Hodgkin lymphoma. Study in general: Patients were treated with nivolumab at 3 mg/kg, and this was given intravenously every 2 weeks.

General observations from the study: Diversity in CD4+ TCRs, unlike that measured in CD8+ TCRs, had risen significantly by C4D1.

Every patient relapsed after autologous stem cell transplantation, and brentuximab vedotin exposure varied. V lost 0 bases and J 5 bases, leaving 10 bases between the germline ends. CDR1 is ENHRY and CDR2 is SYGVKD in the germline V gene. The CDR3 length is 14 residues. Assay used: immunoSEQ multiplex PCR; TCRdb lists only in-frame clones, some missing. This table has tens of thousands of clones, roughly four fifths appearing once. In the case of this clone: Its antigen is still unknown.

The input for sequencing was peripheral blood mononuclear cells (PBMCs), taken before the second cycle of nivolumab. The clonotype originates from a human donor with classical Hodgkin lymphoma. This chain uses TRBV10-3 with TRBJ1-2, with a weak D call TRBD1 (6 bases). This CDR3 is CAISESTGSYGYTF. CDR3 sequence (DNA): TGTGCCATCAGTGAGTCAACAGGGAGTTATGGCTACACCTTC.